One and the same sample provided the 20 T cell receptor beta chains below, sequenced in a study of T cells expressing NK-cell markers. Reanalyzing the 5' RACE reads, TCRdb keeps one entry per CDR3 protein, without DNA. The table for this sample gives roughly 430,000 distinct CDR3 sequences. Specimen: blood T cells: a sorted CD56 or NKG2C T cell subset, CD4+ or CD8+ T cells, or bulk PBMC T cells (not recorded which). These receptor sequences come from a woman between 18 and 75 years old in good health.

This chain uses TRBV4-1 with TRBJ1-1; checking the TCRdb D call of TRBD1 is not possible without DNA. This CDR3 is 13 amino acids long. Germline loops: CDR1 MGHRA, CDR2 YSYEKL. CDR3 protein: CASSHQQGREAFF.

The chain uses TRBV6-5 and TRBJ2-2; TCRdb gives TRBD1 as the D gene, but with no DNA this cannot be confirmed. The CDR3 runs 15 residues. Germline lookup yields CDR1 MNHEY and CDR2 SVGAGI. This CDR3 reads CASSWGAGWTGELFF.

The CDR3 protein is CASSPRAGNEKLFF. This sequence joins TRBV7-9 and TRBJ1-4. CDR3 size: 14 residues. Germline CDR1 and CDR2: SEHNR and FQNEAQ (reference sequence). The entire variable domain, with the rest obtained from reference TRBV7-9 and TRBJ1-4, is as follows: DTGVSQNPRHKITKRGQNVTFRCDPISEHNRLYWYRQTLGQGPEFLTYFQNEAQLEKSRLLSDRFSAERPKGSFSTLEIQRTEQGDSAMYLCASSPRAGNEKLFFGSGTQLSVL.

The chain links TRBV7-2 to TRBJ1-3; TCRdb selects TRBD1, and the lack of DNA leaves this call unchecked. Germline CDR1 and CDR2: SGHTA and FQGNSA. The CDR3 consists of 14 residues. This CDR3 is CASSRRDRGDTIYF.

This chain uses TRBV9 with TRBJ1-5; absent DNA, TCRdb's TRBD1 call cannot be checked. The CDR3 runs 17 residues. In germline, CDR1 is SGDLS, CDR2 YYNGEE. The chain's CDR3 is CASSVGLGGQGSQPQHF. The variable domain in full, with the rest retrieved from reference TRBV9 and TRBJ1-5, is DSGVTQTPKHLITATGQRVTLRCSPRSGDLSVYWYQQSLDQGLQFLIQYYNGEERAKGNILERFSAQQFPDLHSELNLSSLELGDSALYFCASSVGLGGQGSQPQHFGDGTRLSIL.

The genes are TRBV15 and TRBJ2-7; without DNA, the TCRdb call of TRBD2 cannot be checked. The CDR3 spans 15 residues. Germline V CDR1 and CDR2: LNHNV, YYDKDF (reference sequence). CDR3 sequence: CATSRVEGSSYEQYF.

The chain carries TRBV7-9 and TRBJ2-5; the D call from TCRdb, TRBD2, cannot be confirmed without DNA. The CDR3 runs to 16 residues. Germline V lookup: CDR1 SEHNR, CDR2 FQNEAQ (reference sequence). The CDR3 region is CASSPRLGKLQETQYF. Filled out from reference TRBV7-9 and TRBJ2-5, the complete variable domain reads DTGVSQNPRHKITKRGQNVTFRCDPISEHNRLYWYRQTLGQGPEFLTYFQNEAQLEKSRLLSDRFSAERPKGSFSTLEIQRTEQGDSAMYLCASSPRLGKLQETQYFGPGTRLLVL.

V gene TRBV5-1 combines with J gene TRBJ2-3. Germline CDR1 is SGHRS and CDR2 is YFSETQ. CDR3 length: 14 residues. The CDR3: CASSSVSSTDTQYF.

The V and J genes are TRBV25-1 and TRBJ2-3. This CDR3 comprises 14 residues. Germline V gene sequence: CDR1 MGHDK, CDR2 SYGVNS. The CDR3 protein is CASSEVRVRDTQYF.

The chain links TRBV19 to TRBJ1-6; the TCRdb call, TRBD1, lacks DNA for checking. Germline CDR1 is LNHDA and CDR2 is SQIVND (reference sequence). The CDR3 contains 15 residues. This CDR3 is CASSIADSRGSPLHF.

The rearrangement uses TRBV20-1 and TRBJ2-3; TCRdb gives TRBD2 as the D gene, but with no DNA this cannot be confirmed. Germline assignment: CDR1 DFQATT and CDR2 SNEGSKA (reference sequence). This CDR3 has 14 residues. CDR3 sequence reads: CSARDRGSPDTQYF.

This chain joins TRBV6-5 and TRBJ1-2; TCRdb selects TRBD1, and the lack of DNA leaves this call unchecked. This CDR3 contains 14 residues. In germline, CDR1 is MNHEY, CDR2 SVGAGI. The CDR3 spells CASSSQGGKHGYTF.

This chain uses TRBV6-1 with TRBJ1-6; TCRdb names TRBD1, which stays unverified in the absence of DNA. Germline CDR1 MNHNS, CDR2 SASEGT. CDR3 length equals 15 residues. CDR3 sequence reads: CASRLPGGGKSPLHF.

This chain joins TRBV7-6 and TRBJ2-7; TCRdb reports TRBD1, a call that lacks DNA to check it against. In germline, CDR1 is SGHVS, CDR2 FNYEAQ. The CDR3 length is 14 residues. This CDR3 reads CASSLGDRAPEQYF.

This chain uses TRBV20-1 with TRBJ2-7; TCRdb calls TRBD1, which cannot be checked without DNA. Germline CDR1 and CDR2: DFQATT and SNEGSKA (reference sequence). The CDR3 totals 14 residues. CDR3 protein: CSARGEGATYEQYF.

The chain couples TRBV6-1 to TRBJ1-3; without DNA, the TCRdb call of TRBD1 cannot be checked. The CDR3 length is 15 residues. Germline lookup yields CDR1 MNHNS and CDR2 SASEGT. The CDR3 region is CASRTQGMSGNTIYF.

J is TRBJ2-7 and V is TRBV3-1. The CDR3 covers 15 residues. Germline V gives CDR1 LGHDT, CDR2 YNNKEL (reference sequence). CDR3 region: CASSPPRAGAYEQYF.

V and J are TRBV5-6 and TRBJ1-5; TCRdb outputs TRBD1, but without DNA this stays unchecked. The germline V gene has CDR1 SGHDT and CDR2 YYEEEE. The length of the CDR3 is 17 residues. This CDR3 is CASSSARHWDRGQPQHF.

This rearrangement joins TRBV5-1 to TRBJ2-2; there is no DNA to check the TCRdb D call of TRBD1. Germline lookup yields CDR1 SGHRS and CDR2 YFSETQ. The CDR3 runs to 15 residues. The CDR3 reads CASSLRDRRTGELFF.

This chain uses TRBV20-1 with TRBJ2-1. The CDR3 is made up of 15 amino acids. From germline, CDR1 is DFQATT and CDR2 SNEGSKA (reference sequence). The CDR3 sequence is CSAREVEGSYNEQFF.